This TCR beta chain was identified during a study of CD8 T cells in ankylosing spondylitis. Generation of TCR beta libraries employed quantitative 5'-RACE incorporating molecular barcodes. TCRdb ran MiXCR on the 5' RACE reads and lists one entry per CDR3 protein. The sample has 400,000 or so distinct CDR3 sequences, roughly a quarter seen once. In regard to this clonotype: What it binds is not known.

Findings and caveats of the study: Characteristic, it appeared, of ankylosing spondylitis blood was a TCR beta motif of several highly homologous variants. Reports say disease-linked clones showed up significantly more in matched ankylosing spondylitis synovial fluid. Earlier literature documents some of the motif variants in reactive arthritis synovial fluid and blood. Disease-linked clones, CD8+, were relatively rare in peripheral blood.

This CDR3 is 15 amino acids long. V was shortened by 4 bases and J by 6 bases, with 18 bases between the two germline ends. This TCR was sampled from a male donor with ankylosing spondylitis. The specimen sequenced was blood, either unsorted or a sorted T cell fraction (not recorded which). The chain employs TRBV12-3 or TRBV12-4 and TRBJ1-2, with D possibly TRBD1 on 6 matching bases. This chain's CDR3 is CASSYRVQLEDGYTF. DNA for the CDR3: TGTGCCAGCAGTTACAGGGTGCAATTGGAGGATGGCTACACCTTC.